Sequencing of this T cell receptor (beta chain) was carried out in a study of vaccination effects on CD4 cells after COVID-19. Data came from immunoSEQ multiplex PCR; TCRdb stores just in-frame clones and leaves some out. The sample consists of more than 20,000 clones, roughly 80% of them appearing once. V lost 2 bases, J lost 6 bases, and 14 bases lay in between. The CDR3 contains 14 residues. CDR1 and CDR2 (germline): SGHNT, YYREEE (reference sequence). Under the ViraFEST assay, PBMC were stimulated with viral peptide pools so that antigen-specific CD4+ T cells expanded. Sequencing was performed afterwards. Upon completion of around 9 days in culture, CD4+ T cells were isolated. Vaccinated participants had no history of SARS-CoV-2 infection and tested negative for nucleocapsid antibodies. Peptides at 10 ug/ml and IL-2 at 9.5 to 10 IU/ml were added to some 1.9 million PBMC per well. Half the medium was replaced with IL-2 medium on days 3 and 7.

Worth noting for this clone: Its antigen is undetermined.

Broader study findings: There was marked clonal contraction among infection- and vaccine-induced clones late after vaccination.

The receptor comes from a human donor who received a COVID-19 vaccine. This chain joins TRBV5-4 and TRBJ1-2; tentative D call: TRBD1 (5 bases). The source was CD4+ T cells from PBMCs cultured with HCoV-NL63 spike peptides, collected before COVID-19 vaccination. CDR3 DNA: TGTGCCAGCAGCTTATATGGCAGGGAGGATGGCTACACCTTC. Protein product: CASSLYGREDGYTF.